This note documents a single TCR beta chain sequence. Since no conserved phenylalanine or tryptophan closes the CDR3, a read error is the likely cause. These data originate in a study of T cells in Graves' hyperthyroidism and ophthalmopathy. The TCR beta CDR3 regions underwent amplification using RNA transcripts as the source. First-round RT-PCR targeting the TCR CDR3 was performed with the HTBI primer set. TCRdb fed the multiplex PCR reads into MiXCR, producing one record per CDR3 protein. The data show about 520,000 distinct CDR3 sequences, approximately 24% seen once. This CDR3 contains 13 residues. Germline V CDR1 and CDR2: MNHEY, SMNVEV (reference sequence). The germline V and J ends were trimmed by 3 bases and 0 bases, with 5 bases remaining between them.

Sequenced input: blood. This sequence originates from a woman in her 30s with Graves' ophthalmopathy. The chain carries TRBV27 and TRBJ1-1, with D hard to call. The CDR3 region has the DNA TGTGCCAGCAGTTTTAGGGTGAACACTGAAGCTTTCGTT. Residues: CASSFRVNTEAFV.